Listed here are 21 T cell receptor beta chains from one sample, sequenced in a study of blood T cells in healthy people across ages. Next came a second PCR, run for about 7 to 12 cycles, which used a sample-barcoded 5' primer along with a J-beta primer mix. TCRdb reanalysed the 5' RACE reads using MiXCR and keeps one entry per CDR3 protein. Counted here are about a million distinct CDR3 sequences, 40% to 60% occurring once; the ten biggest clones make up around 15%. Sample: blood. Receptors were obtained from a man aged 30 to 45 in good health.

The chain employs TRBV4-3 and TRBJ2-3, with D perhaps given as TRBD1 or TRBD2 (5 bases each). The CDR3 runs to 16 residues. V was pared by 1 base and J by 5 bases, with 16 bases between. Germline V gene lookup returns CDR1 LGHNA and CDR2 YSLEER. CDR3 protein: CASSQVSSLGVDTQYF. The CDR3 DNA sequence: TGCGCCAGCAGCCAAGTGTCGAGCTTGGGGGTAGATACGCAGTATTTT.

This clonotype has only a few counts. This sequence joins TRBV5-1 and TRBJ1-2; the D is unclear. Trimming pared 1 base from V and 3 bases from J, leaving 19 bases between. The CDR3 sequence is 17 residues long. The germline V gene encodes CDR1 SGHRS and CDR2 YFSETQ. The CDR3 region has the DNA TGCGCCAGCAGCTTGAACGGCAGACCCGCACTGGACTATGGCTACACCTTC. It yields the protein CASSLNGRPALDYGYTF.

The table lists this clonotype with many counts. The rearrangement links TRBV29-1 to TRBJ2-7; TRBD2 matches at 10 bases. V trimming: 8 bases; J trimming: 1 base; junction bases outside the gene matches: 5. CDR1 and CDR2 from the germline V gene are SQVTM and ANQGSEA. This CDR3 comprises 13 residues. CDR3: CSLTLAGSYEQYF. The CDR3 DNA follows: TGCAGCTTGACACTAGCGGGGTCCTACGAGCAGTACTTC.

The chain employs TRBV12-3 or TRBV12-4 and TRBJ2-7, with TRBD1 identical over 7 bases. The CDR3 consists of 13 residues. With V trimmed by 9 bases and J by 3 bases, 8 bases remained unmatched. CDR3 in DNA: TGTGCCAGTAAGAGACAGGGCAACTACGAGCAGTACTTC. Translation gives CASKRQGNYEQYF.

The CDR3 sequence is CASSQEFRTENTGELFF. As DNA, the CDR3 is TGCGCCAGCAGCCAAGAGTTCCGGACGGAGAACACCGGGGAGCTGTTTTTT. V is TRBV4-1 and J is TRBJ2-2; D remains ambiguous. Germline V gene data show CDR1 as MGHRA and CDR2 as YSYEKL. Trimming left V 0 bases short and J 1 base short, with 12 bases between. This CDR3 has 17 amino acids.

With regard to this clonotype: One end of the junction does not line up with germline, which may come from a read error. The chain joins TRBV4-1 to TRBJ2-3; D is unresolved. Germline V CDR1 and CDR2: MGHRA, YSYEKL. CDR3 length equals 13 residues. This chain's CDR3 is CAGSVSRADTQYF. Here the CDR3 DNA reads TGCGCCGGCAGCGTCAGTCGGGCTGATACGCAGTATTTT.

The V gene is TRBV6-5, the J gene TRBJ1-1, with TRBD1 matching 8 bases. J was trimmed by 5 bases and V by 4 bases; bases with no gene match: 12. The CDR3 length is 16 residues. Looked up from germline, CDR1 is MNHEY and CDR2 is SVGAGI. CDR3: CASSSTRTGIRTEAFF. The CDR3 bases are TGTGCCAGCAGTTCTACCAGGACAGGGATCAGGACTGAAGCTTTCTTT.

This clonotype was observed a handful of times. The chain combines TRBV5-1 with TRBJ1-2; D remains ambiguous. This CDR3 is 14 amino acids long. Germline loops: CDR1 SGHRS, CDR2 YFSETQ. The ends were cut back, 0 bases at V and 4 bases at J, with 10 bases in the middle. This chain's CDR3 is CASSLDPVSYGYTF. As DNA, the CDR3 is TGCGCCAGCAGCTTGGATCCGGTGAGCTATGGCTACACCTTC.

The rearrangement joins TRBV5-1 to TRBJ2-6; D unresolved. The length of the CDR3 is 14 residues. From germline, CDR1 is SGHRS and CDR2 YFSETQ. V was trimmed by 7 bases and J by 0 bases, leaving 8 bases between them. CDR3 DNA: TGCGCCAGCGGCCTCAACTCTGGGGCCAACGTCCTGACTTTC. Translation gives CASGLNSGANVLTF.

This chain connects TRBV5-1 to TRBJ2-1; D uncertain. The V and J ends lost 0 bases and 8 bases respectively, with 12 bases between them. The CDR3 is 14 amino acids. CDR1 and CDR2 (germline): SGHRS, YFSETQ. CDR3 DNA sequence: TGCGCCAGCAGCTTGGGCCAGGATTGGGATGAGCAGTTCTTC. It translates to CASSLGQDWDEQFF.

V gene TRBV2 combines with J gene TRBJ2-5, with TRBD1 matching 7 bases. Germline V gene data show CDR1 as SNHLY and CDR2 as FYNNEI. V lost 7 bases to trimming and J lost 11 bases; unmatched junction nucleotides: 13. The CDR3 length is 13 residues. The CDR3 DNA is TGTGCCAGCAACGAGGGGGCAACTTGGGAGCAGTACTTC. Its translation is CASNEGATWEQYF.

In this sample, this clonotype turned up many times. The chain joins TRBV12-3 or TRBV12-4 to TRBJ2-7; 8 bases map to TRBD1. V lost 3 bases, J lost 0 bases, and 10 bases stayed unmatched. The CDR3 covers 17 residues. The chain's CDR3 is CASSFPEGQANSYEQYF. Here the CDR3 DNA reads TGTGCCAGCAGTTTCCCTGAGGGACAGGCAAACTCCTACGAGCAGTACTTC.

CDR3 loop: CASNLGTQGGYEQYF. CDR3 sequence (DNA): TGTGCCAGCAATCTTGGGACACAGGGAGGGTACGAGCAGTACTTC. The V gene is TRBV12-3 or TRBV12-4, the J gene TRBJ2-7, with D maybe TRBD2 (7 bases). The V end was cut by 7 bases, the J end by 4 bases, with 20 bases between. There are 15 residues in the CDR3.

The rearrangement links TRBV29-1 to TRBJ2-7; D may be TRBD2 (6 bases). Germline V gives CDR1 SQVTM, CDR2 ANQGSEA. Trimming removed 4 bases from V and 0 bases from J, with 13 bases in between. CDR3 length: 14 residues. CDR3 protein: CSVVGGISSYEQYF. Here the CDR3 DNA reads TGCAGCGTTGTCGGGGGAATAAGCTCCTACGAGCAGTACTTC.

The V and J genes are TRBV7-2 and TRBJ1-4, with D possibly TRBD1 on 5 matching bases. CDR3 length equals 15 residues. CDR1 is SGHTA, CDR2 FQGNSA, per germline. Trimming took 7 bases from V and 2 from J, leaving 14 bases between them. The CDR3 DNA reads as TGTGCCAGCACTGCGTCGGGGACGACTAATGAAAAACTGTTTTTT. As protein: CASTASGTTNEKLFF.

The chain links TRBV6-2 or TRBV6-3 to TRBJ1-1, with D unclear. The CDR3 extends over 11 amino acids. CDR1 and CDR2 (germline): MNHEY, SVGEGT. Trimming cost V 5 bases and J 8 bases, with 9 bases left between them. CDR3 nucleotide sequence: TGTGCCAGCAGTCGGGCCAGCGAAGCTTTCTTT. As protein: CASSRASEAFF.

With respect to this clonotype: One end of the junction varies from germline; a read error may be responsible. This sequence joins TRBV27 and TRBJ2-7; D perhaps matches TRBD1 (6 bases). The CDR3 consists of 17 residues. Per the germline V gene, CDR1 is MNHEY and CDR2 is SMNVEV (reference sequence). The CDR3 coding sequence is TGTGCCAGCAGTTTATCGGTCTACAGGGAAAGGTCCTACGTGCAGTACTTC. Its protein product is CASSLSVYRERSYVQYF.

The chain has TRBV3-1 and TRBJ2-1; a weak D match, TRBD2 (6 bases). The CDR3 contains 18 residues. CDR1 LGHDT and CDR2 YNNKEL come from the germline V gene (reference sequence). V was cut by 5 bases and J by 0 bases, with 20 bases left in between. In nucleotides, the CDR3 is TGTGCCAGCAGCGCCCGGACTGGAGGGGCAAGCTCCTACAATGAGCAGTTCTTC. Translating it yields CASSARTGGASSYNEQFF.

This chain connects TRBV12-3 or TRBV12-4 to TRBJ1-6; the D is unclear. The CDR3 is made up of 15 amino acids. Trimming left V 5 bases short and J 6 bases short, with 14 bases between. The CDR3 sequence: CASSPSVGGNSPLHF. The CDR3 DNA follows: TGTGCCAGCAGTCCTTCCGTGGGCGGTAATTCACCCCTCCACTTT.

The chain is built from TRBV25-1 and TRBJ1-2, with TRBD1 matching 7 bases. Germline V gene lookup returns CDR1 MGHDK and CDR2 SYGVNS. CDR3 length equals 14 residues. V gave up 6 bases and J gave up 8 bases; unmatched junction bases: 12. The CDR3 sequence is CASRDNTGAEGYTF. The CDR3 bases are TGTGCCAGCAGGGATAATACAGGGGCTGAGGGCTACACCTTC.

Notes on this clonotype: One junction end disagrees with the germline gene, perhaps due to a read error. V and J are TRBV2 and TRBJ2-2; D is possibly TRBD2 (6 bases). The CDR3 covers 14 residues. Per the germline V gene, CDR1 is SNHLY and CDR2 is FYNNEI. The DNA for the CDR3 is TGTGCCAGCACGGGCCTAGCAACCACCGGGGGGCTGTTTTTT. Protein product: CASTGLATTGGLFF.